The next 27 T cell receptor beta chains were all read from a single sample in a study of OX40 agonist ivuxolimab in advanced cancers. This table comes from immunoSEQ multiplex PCR, and its TCRdb copy is limited to in-frame clones, with some not included. The table has tens of thousands of clones, 86% seen once. Sample: CD4+ or CD8+ T cells sorted from blood, taken in a trial of the OX40 agonist ivuxolimab. Receptor source: an adult with an advanced solid tumor such as melanoma, head and neck, liver or kidney cancer.

The rearrangement links TRBV7-2 to TRBJ2-2, with D perhaps matching TRBD1 (5 bases). Germline V lookup: CDR1 SGHTA, CDR2 FQGNSA. The germline V and J ends were trimmed by 5 bases and 7 bases, with 14 bases remaining between them. The CDR3 extends over 14 amino acids. As DNA, the CDR3 is TGTGCCAGCAGCCGGCAGGGAATTGGCGGGGAGCTGTTTTTT. This translates into CASSRQGIGGELFF.

This rearrangement joins TRBV27 to TRBJ2-7; TRBD1 might be the D (5 bases). Germline CDR1 reads MNHEY; CDR2 reads SMNVEV (reference sequence). The germline V and J ends were trimmed by 7 bases and 3 bases, with 16 bases remaining between them. CDR3 length: 14 residues. DNA of the CDR3: TGTGCCAGCAAACCGGACACAGGACGCTACGAGCAGTACTTC. As protein: CASKPDTGRYEQYF.

The gene calls are TRBV7-3 and TRBJ2-3; 8 positions agree with TRBD2. The CDR3 loop spans 15 amino acids. Trimming took 5 bases from V and 2 from J; bases not matched to a gene: 6. CDR1 and CDR2 from the germline V gene are SGHTA and FQGTGA. CDR3 nucleotides: TGTGCCAGCAGCACGGGACTAGAATACACAGATACGCAGTATTTT. Translation gives CASSTGLEYTDTQYF.

This clone occurred once. The J gene is TRBJ2-3, the V gene TRBV28, with D perhaps TRBD2 (5 bases). V was pared by 2 bases and J by 5 bases, with 8 bases between. The V gene's germline CDR1 is MDHEN and CDR2 SYDVKM. This CDR3 comprises 13 residues. The CDR3 DNA is TGTGCCAGCAGTTTAGTCGGGGTAGATACGCAGTATTTT. Translated: CASSLVGVDTQYF.

The chain has TRBV11-3 and TRBJ2-3; 7 positions agree with TRBD1. CDR1 is SGHNT and CDR2 is YENEEA in the germline V gene. J gave up 0 bases and V 4 bases, and 4 bases lay outside the gene matches. This CDR3 contains 15 residues. CDR3 in DNA: TGTGCCAGCAGCTCAGGGGGTACTAGCACAGATACGCAGTATTTT. As protein: CASSSGGTSTDTQYF.

V and J are TRBV5-4 and TRBJ2-3, with 9 bases matching TRBD1. The junction had 15 bases not matched to a gene; V was cut back by 1 base and J by 6 bases. The CDR3 loop spans 18 amino acids. Per the germline V gene, CDR1 is SGHNT and CDR2 is YYREEE (reference sequence). CDR3 in amino acids: CASSLMGTGLDSGDTQYF. CDR3 bases: TGTGCCAGCAGCTTGATGGGGACAGGGCTCGATTCAGGGGATACGCAGTATTTT.

The V call is TRBV10-3, the J call TRBJ2-3, with 16 positions matching TRBD2. V dropped 4 bases and J dropped 5; count of bases not matched to a gene: 3. Germline CDR1 and CDR2: ENHRY and SYGVKD. The CDR3 runs to 16 residues. The CDR3, as DNA: TGTGCCATCAGTGCCGGGACTAGCGGGAGGGGAGATACGCAGTATTTT. Residues: CAISAGTSGRGDTQYF.

This clone was seen a handful of times. The genes are TRBV2 and TRBJ2-7; D might be TRBD2 (6 bases). CDR1 and CDR2 (germline): SNHLY, FYNNEI. The CDR3 totals 12 residues. V was shortened by 4 bases and J by 6 bases, with 10 bases between the two germline ends. CDR3: CASSVRGGEQYF. CDR3 nucleotide sequence: TGTGCCAGCAGTGTTCGGGGAGGCGAGCAGTACTTC.

The chain couples TRBV28 to TRBJ2-7, with 9 bases identical to TRBD2. The CDR3 is 14 amino acids. The germline gives CDR1 MDHEN, CDR2 SYDVKM. V gave up 9 bases and J gave up 2 bases; unmatched junction bases: 8. The DNA for the CDR3 is TGTGCCAGTAGGGCGGGAGGGTTGCCCTACGAGCAGTACTTC. Encoded protein: CASRAGGLPYEQYF.

A single count supports this clone. V is TRBV6-6 and J is TRBJ2-7; D may be TRBD1 or TRBD2 (5 bases each). The CDR3 sequence is 14 residues long. Deletions cut 2 bases from V and 2 bases from J, with 10 bases between. Germline CDR1 and CDR2: MNHNY and SVGAGI (reference sequence). The CDR3 is CASSYQGPPYEQYF. The CDR3 DNA is TGTGCCAGCAGTTACCAGGGACCGCCCTACGAGCAGTACTTC.

V is TRBV5-4 and J is TRBJ1-2; D may be TRBD1 (5 bases). V lost 1 base and J 4 bases, leaving 14 bases between the germline ends. The CDR3 contains 15 residues. Germline V lookup: CDR1 SGHNT, CDR2 YYREEE (reference sequence). CDR3 DNA: TGTGCCAGCAGCTTGTTCCAGGGTGGACCCTATGGCTACACCTTC. It translates to CASSLFQGGPYGYTF.

This clone has a handful of counts. V and J are TRBV6-1 and TRBJ2-7; TRBD2 aligns across 8 bases. The germline gives CDR1 MNHNS, CDR2 SASEGT. The V segment lost 2 bases and the J segment 6 bases; nucleotides outside the gene matches: 9. The CDR3 has 15 residues. CDR3 in amino acids: CASSESYGRASEQYF. The CDR3 nucleotides are TGTGCCAGCAGTGAAAGTTACGGGAGGGCCAGCGAGCAGTACTTC.

The chain couples TRBV30 to TRBJ2-7; 8 bases align to TRBD2. Germline CDR1 GTSNPN, CDR2 SVGIG (reference sequence). The CDR3 extends over 14 amino acids. The ends lost 6 bases at V and 2 bases at J; junction bases unmatched: 9. The CDR3 loop reads CACGIRGGPYEQYF. CDR3 bases: TGTGCCTGTGGGATTCGGGGGGGACCCTACGAGCAGTACTTC.

The V call is TRBV10-3, the J call TRBJ2-1, with no clear D. Trimming removed 1 base at V and 7 bases at J, with 5 bases between. The CDR3 length is 12 residues. Germline assignment: CDR1 ENHRY and CDR2 SYGVKD. The CDR3 loop is CAISELGNEQFF. In DNA form, the CDR3 reads TGTGCCATCAGTGAGTTAGGGAATGAGCAGTTCTTC.

The chain is built from TRBV12-1 and TRBJ1-4. TRBV12-1 is labeled a pseudogene. This CDR3 contains 15 residues. The CDR3 region has the DNA TGTGCCAGCAGCTTTGCGGGTCAAGCCAAAGGAAAACTGTTTTTT. As protein: CASSFAGQAKGKLFF.

The chain is built from TRBV10-3 and TRBJ2-5; a possible D gene is TRBD1 (6 bases). The CDR3 has 14 amino acids. Deletions cut 1 base from V and 2 bases from J, with 8 bases between. From germline, CDR1 is ENHRY and CDR2 SYGVKD. CDR3 protein: CAISEWGRQETQYF. For the CDR3, the DNA is TGTGCCATCAGTGAGTGGGGGCGGCAAGAGACCCAGTACTTC.

The chain joins TRBV30 to TRBJ2-7; 9 bases are shared with TRBD2. Germline CDR1 and CDR2: GTSNPN and SVGIG (reference sequence). V was pared by 0 bases and J by 1 base, with 16 bases of the junction left unmatched. The CDR3 sequence is 19 residues long. The CDR3 region is CAWSVSFLSPSGVSYEQYF. The CDR3 bases are TGTGCCTGGAGTGTAAGTTTTTTGAGTCCTAGCGGGGTGTCCTACGAGCAGTACTTC.

This chain joins TRBV6-6 and TRBJ2-7; 9 positions match TRBD1. Germline assignment: CDR1 MNHNY and CDR2 SVGAGI (reference sequence). The ends lost 8 bases at V and 6 bases at J; junction bases unmatched: 8. The CDR3 contains 13 residues. The CDR3 nucleotides are TGTGCCAGCGCACCCGGGACAGGGATCGAGCAGTACTTC. Amino acids: CASAPGTGIEQYF.

V is TRBV15 and J is TRBJ1-5, with TRBD1 identical over 7 bases. J lost 6 bases, V lost 0 bases, and 5 bases had no gene match. Germline V gives CDR1 LNHNV, CDR2 YYDKDF (reference sequence). This CDR3 contains 15 residues. CDR3 DNA sequence: TGTGCCACCAGCAGAGATGGACAGGAGAGTCAGCCCCAGCATTTT. Its protein is CATSRDGQESQPQHF. The full variable domain, completed using reference TRBV15 and TRBJ1-5, is DAMVIQNPRYQVTQFGKPVTLSCSQTLNHNVMYWYQQKSSQAPKLLFHYYDKDFNNEADTPDNFQSRRPNTSFCFLDIRSPGLGDTAMYLCATSRDGQESQPQHFGDGTRLSIL.

The chain combines TRBV6-1 with TRBJ2-7, with D perhaps matching TRBD1 or TRBD2 (5 bases each). The germline CDR1 and CDR2 sequences are MNHNS and SASEGT. Trimming took 7 bases from V and 2 from J, leaving 15 bases between them. The CDR3 totals 14 residues. CDR3 DNA sequence: TGTGCCAGCAACACCCGGGACGGAGCCTACGAGCAGTACTTC. Translating it yields CASNTRDGAYEQYF.

The rearrangement joins TRBV18 to TRBJ2-5; TRBD1 matches 12 bases. The CDR3 is made up of 14 amino acids. Per germline, CDR1 KGHSH and CDR2 LQKENI. The V and J ends lost 3 bases and 5 bases, in that order; junction bases with no gene match: 1. DNA of the CDR3: TGTGCCAGCTCACCGGGACAGGGGGCTGAGACCCAGTACTTC. Its translation is CASSPGQGAETQYF.

This rearrangement joins TRBV6-8 to TRBJ2-7; D unclear. CDR3 size: 21 residues. Germline CDR1 is MNHGY and CDR2 is SAAAGT. V was clipped by 0 bases and J by 0 bases, with 27 bases between them. Here the CDR3 reads CASSYSINIRVPTQYSYEQYF. The CDR3 bases are TGTGCCAGCAGTTACTCGATAAATATAAGGGTACCCACCCAGTACTCCTACGAGCAGTACTTC.

V and J are TRBV2 and TRBJ1-5; D uncertain. This CDR3 is 14 amino acids long. The V and J ends lost 4 bases and 2 bases respectively, with 9 bases between them. Germline-derived CDR1 and CDR2 are SNHLY and FYNNEI. CDR3 protein: CASSVSGGNQPQHF. Here the CDR3 DNA reads TGTGCCAGCAGTGTTAGTGGGGGCAATCAGCCCCAGCATTTT.

V is TRBV6-5 and J is TRBJ1-6, with TRBD1 matching over 7 bases. The CDR3 covers 13 residues. Looked up from germline, CDR1 is MNHEY and CDR2 is SVGAGI. V lost 7 bases and J lost 7; bases outside the gene matches: 4. The CDR3 DNA reads TGTGCCAGCAAGGGGACAGCAAATTCACCCCTCCACTTT. Translation: CASKGTANSPLHF.

Comment on this clone: Other DNA sequences of this sample code for an identical CDR3. V gene TRBV5-1 combines with J gene TRBJ1-2; TRBD1 is a possible D gene (5 bases). V was cut by 1 base and J by 4 bases, with 8 bases left in between. The germline gives CDR1 SGHRS, CDR2 YFSETQ. CDR3 length equals 13 residues. CDR3 protein: CASSLSGGYGYTF. The CDR3 DNA is TGCGCCAGCAGCTTGAGTGGGGGCTATGGCTACACCTTC.

The chain is built from TRBV7-3 and TRBJ2-1, with no clear D. The CDR3 totals 13 residues. V lost 1 base and J 5 bases, leaving 6 bases between the germline ends. The germline V gene encodes CDR1 SGHTA and CDR2 FQGTGA. The CDR3 loop reads CASSLRSNNEQFF. DNA of the CDR3: TGTGCCAGCAGCTTAAGGTCTAACAATGAGCAGTTCTTC. Looking up the rest from reference TRBV7-3 and TRBJ2-1 gives the full variable domain: GAGVSQTPSNKVTEKGKYVELRCDPISGHTALYWYRQSLGQGPEFLIYFQGTGAADDSGLPNDRFFAVRPEGSVSTLKIQRTERGDSAVYLCASSLRSNNEQFFGPGTRLTVL.

J is TRBJ1-5 and V is TRBV29-1, with a possible D match to TRBD1 (5 bases). Germline assignment: CDR1 SQVTM and CDR2 ANQGSEA. V was clipped by 7 bases and J by 4 bases, with 14 bases between them. The CDR3 contains 13 residues. CDR3 nucleotide sequence: TGCAGCGCTAGAGACAGAGATAATCAGCCCCAGCATTTT. Amino acids: CSARDRDNQPQHF.